This T cell receptor (beta chain) was recovered during a study of T-cell memory formation after mild COVID-19 (dated by TCRdb to about 2021). About the investigation overall: TCR sequence clusters from the two donors were found to be largely donor specific. T-cell clones expanding and contracting after mild COVID-19 in a couple of donors were tracked by longitudinal TCRalpha and TCRbeta repertoire sequencing. Two young, previously healthy adult volunteers made up the cohort, one male and one female. Findings and caveats that apply to the study as a whole: Only a couple of mild cases were covered in the study, and larger cohorts including severe cases with pre-infection samples were considered necessary. Whether the second-wave clones peaking on day 37 were SARS-CoV-2 specific was not confirmed. Clones that contracted from day 15 to 85 showed balanced CD4/CD8 phenotypes, whereas a second wave of clones that expanded from day 15 to 37 leaned towards CD4+. Some responding clones were detected in pre-infection memory, suggesting pre-existing cross-reactive memory T cells joined the SARS-CoV-2 response. Contracting CD4+ clones turned up mainly in the CM and EM memory subsets, whereas EMRA was where CD8+ clones were enriched.

This clonotype was seen only a few times. The clone's antigen remains unknown. No base quality information exists; no much larger clone differs at one position. Data came from an Illumina NovaSeq 6000. cDNA libraries for TCRalpha and TCRbeta were prepared by 5'RACE using constant-segment primers, with sample barcodes and unique molecular identifiers added. RNA was extracted from every sample with Trizol reagent. Amplification of the libraries took two PCR steps, and the second step added a second sample barcode plus Illumina TruSeq adapters. The libraries were sequenced on an Illumina NovaSeq using 2 x 150 bp paired-end reads. In the original analysis: With migec v1.2.7, reads were demultiplexed and then collapsed into UMI-guided consensus sequences. Using mixcr v2.1.11, UMI consensuses were aligned to TRA and TRB V and J templates and then assembled into clonotypes. A clonotype was counted as expanded or contracted only if both edgeR and NoisET called the change significant, with noise models trained on biological replicates. For edgeR calls, the thresholds were a false discovery rate-adjusted p below 0.01 and a log2 fold-change of 1. As an exploratory analysis of dynamics, max-normalized trajectories of the 1000 most abundant clonotypes were examined with PCA combined with hierarchical clustering. Separately sequenced CD4+ and CD8+ repertoires were used to assign a CD4 or CD8 phenotype to each responding clone. Through fastp at Q25 and MiXCR, TCRdb rebuilt clones from the public reads, retaining in-frame beta chains. Each record represents a unique CDR3 protein, reported with the most common genes and DNA among its rows. None of the V and J calls come from the authors' own analysis; TCRdb made them. The sample table holds about 55,000 distinct CDR3 sequences, of which around 9.5% were seen once. Together, the top ten hold 0.9% to 1.5% of the sample.

Ficoll-Paque density gradient centrifugation was used to isolate PBMCs. The germline V gene supplies CDR1 SGHTA and CDR2 FQGNSA. The CDR3 contains 16 residues, cysteine and phenylalanine counted. The CDR3 DNA has 48 bases and is translated from base 1. Relative to germline, V is missing 0 bases and J is missing 6 bases, with 6 bases of the junction outside any gene match. Recombination linked TRBV7-2 to TRBJ1-5, and 9 junctional nucleotides match TRBD1. Material: PBMCs or a T cell subset sorted from them (not recorded which). The TCR sequence derives from a man younger than 35 who had mild COVID-19 (a few samples of this study predate the infection). The sample titles of this study are shuffled in the database, so cell type and time point are left out; the donor was told from shared clones. The CDR3 protein: CASSLALNRGRQPQHF. The DNA reads as follows: TGTGCCAGCAGCTTAGCGCTCAACAGGGGGCGTCAGCCCCAGCATTTT.